This entry features one T cell receptor beta chain sequence. Its target is not known. This entry belongs to a study of early T cells in non-severe SARS-CoV-2 infection. Study details: Chains from this unsorted whole-blood bulk RNA could not be paired. Whole-study results and caveats: Matching with VDJdb favored anti-spike CD8 responses (missing private and CD4 specificities).

This CDR3 contains 11 residues. CDR1 SQVTM and CDR2 ANQGSEA come from the germline V gene. V shed 6 bases and J shed 10 bases, with 13 bases lying between them. One entry per CDR3 protein results from TCRdb running MiXCR on the 5' RACE reads. The table includes under 85,000 distinct CDR3 sequences, about 13% detected once. This chain links TRBV29-1 with TRBJ1-3, with D perhaps matching TRBD1 (5 bases). The sequence came from an adult who was a healthcare worker with PCR-confirmed SARS-CoV-2 infection or an uninfected control (not recorded which). Sequencing was carried out using whole blood. The CDR3 loop reads CSVHQGGTIYF. The CDR3 nucleotides are TGCAGCGTCCACCAGGGAGGGACCATATATTTT.